Listed here are 9 T cell receptor beta chains from one sample, sequenced in a study of blood T cell repertoires in COVID-19. Sequenced by immunoSEQ multiplex PCR; TCRdb stores in-frame clones only, minus some. Seen here are over 75,000 clones, 60% to 85% observed once, and the top ten hold around a sixth. Material for sequencing was peripheral blood. These receptors were collected from a human donor in a cohort sampled during active COVID-19.

This clone was observed a single time. The chain has TRBV10-3 and TRBJ2-3; TRBD1 matches 10 bases. The CDR3 loop spans 15 amino acids. The V segment lost 4 bases and the J segment 2 bases; nucleotides outside the gene matches: 3. Per the germline V gene, CDR1 is ENHRY and CDR2 is SYGVKD. In DNA form, the CDR3 reads TGTGCCATCAGTGGAGGGACAGGGGACACAGATACGCAGTATTTT. Translation: CAISGGTGDTDTQYF.

V usage is TRBV7-2 and J usage is TRBJ1-4, with 9 positions matching TRBD1. This CDR3 contains 15 residues. Germline CDR1 and CDR2: SGHTA and FQGNSA. With 6 bases clipped from V and 7 bases from J, the junction kept 9 bases outside the gene matches. The CDR3: CASRKEQGAREKLFF. CDR3 coding DNA: TGTGCCAGCAGGAAGGAACAGGGGGCGCGTGAAAAACTGTTTTTT.

The V gene is TRBV5-6, the J gene TRBJ2-1, with 10 bases that match TRBD2. The V gene's germline CDR1 is SGHDT and CDR2 YYEEEE. Losses at the gene ends were 4 bases for V and 9 bases for J; bases not matched to a gene: 7. CDR3 length equals 14 residues. CDR3 sequence: CASSLAGEGGEQFF. CDR3 nucleotides: TGTGCCAGCAGCCTAGCGGGAGAGGGCGGTGAGCAGTTCTTC.

This clone turned up a few times. This chain links TRBV30 with TRBJ2-3; TRBD2 aligns across 7 bases. This CDR3 contains 15 residues. The germline V gene has CDR1 GTSNPN and CDR2 SVGIG (reference sequence). V shed 3 bases and J 2 bases; nucleotides not matched to a gene: 8. This CDR3 is CAWSLGGRDTDTQYF. Here the CDR3 DNA reads TGTGCCTGGAGCTTAGGCGGGAGAGACACAGATACGCAGTATTTT.

The V call is TRBV19, the J call TRBJ2-7; TRBD1 might be the D (5 bases). The CDR3 loop spans 12 amino acids. Germline V gene lookup returns CDR1 LNHDA and CDR2 SQIVND (reference sequence). The ends were cut back, 4 bases at V and 7 bases at J, with 11 bases in the middle. CDR3 residues: CASSTRGREQYV. Here the CDR3 DNA reads TGTGCCAGTAGTACAAGGGGCCGGGAGCAGTACGTC.

The chain couples TRBV19 to TRBJ2-3, with D possibly being TRBD2 (6 bases). V was cut by 7 bases and J by 2 bases, with 10 bases left in between. This CDR3 comprises 13 residues. The germline V gene has CDR1 LNHDA and CDR2 SQIVND (reference sequence). CDR3 amino acids: CASTGSPTDTQYF. DNA of the CDR3: TGTGCCAGTACCGGGAGCCCCACAGATACGCAGTATTTT. Using reference TRBV19 and TRBJ2-3 for the parts outside the CDR3, the full variable domain is DGGITQSPKYLFRKEGQNVTLSCEQNLNHDAMYWYRQDPGQGLRLIYYSQIVNDFQKGDIAEGYSVSREKKESFPLTVTSAQKNPTAFYLCASTGSPTDTQYFGPGTRLTVL.

V is TRBV4-1 and J is TRBJ2-1; 11 bases fit TRBD2. V gave up 4 bases and J gave up 3 bases; unmatched junction bases: 8. CDR1 is MGHRA, CDR2 YSYEKL, per germline. The CDR3 length is 17 residues. In DNA, the CDR3 is TGCGCCAGCAGCCGCCCACTAGCGGGGGCATTCTACAATGAGCAGTTCTTC. As protein: CASSRPLAGAFYNEQFF.

This chain joins TRBV27 and TRBJ2-1; D ambiguous. This CDR3 contains 14 residues. Looked up from germline, CDR1 is MNHEY and CDR2 is SMNVEV (reference sequence). V shed 4 bases and J shed 6 bases, with 13 bases lying between them. CDR3 sequence reads: CASSSGWAINEQFF. The CDR3 DNA is TGTGCCAGCAGTTCCGGCTGGGCCATCAATGAGCAGTTCTTC.

V and J are TRBV30 and TRBJ1-1; D unresolved. The germline V gene has CDR1 GTSNPN and CDR2 SVGIG (reference sequence). CDR3 length equals 13 residues. Trimming shortened V by 0 bases and J by 2 bases, and 7 bases separated the two germline ends. The CDR3 protein is CAWSVQPNTEAFF. The CDR3 DNA is TGTGCCTGGAGTGTACAGCCTAACACTGAAGCTTTCTTT.